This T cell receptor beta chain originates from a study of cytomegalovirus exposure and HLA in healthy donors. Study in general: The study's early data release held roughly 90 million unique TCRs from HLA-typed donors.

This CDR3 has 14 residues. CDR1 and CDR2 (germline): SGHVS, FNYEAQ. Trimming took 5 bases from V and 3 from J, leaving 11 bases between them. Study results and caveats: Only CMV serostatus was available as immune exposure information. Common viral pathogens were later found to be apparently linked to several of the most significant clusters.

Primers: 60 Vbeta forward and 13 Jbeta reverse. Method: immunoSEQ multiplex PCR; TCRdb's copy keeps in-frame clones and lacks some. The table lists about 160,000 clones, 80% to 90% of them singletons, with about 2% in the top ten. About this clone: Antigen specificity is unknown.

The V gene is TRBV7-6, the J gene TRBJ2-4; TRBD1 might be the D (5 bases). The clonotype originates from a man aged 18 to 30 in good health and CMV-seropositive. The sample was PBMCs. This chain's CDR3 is CASSPTVDKNIQYF. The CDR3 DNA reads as TGTGCCAGCAGCCCGACAGTAGACAAAAACATTCAGTACTTC. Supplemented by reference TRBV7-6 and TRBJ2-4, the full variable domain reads GAGVSQSPRYKVTKRGQDVALRCDPISGHVSLYWYRQALGQGPEFLTYFNYEAQQDKSGLPNDRFSAERPEGSISTLTIQRTEQRDSAMYRCASSPTVDKNIQYFGAGTRLSVL.